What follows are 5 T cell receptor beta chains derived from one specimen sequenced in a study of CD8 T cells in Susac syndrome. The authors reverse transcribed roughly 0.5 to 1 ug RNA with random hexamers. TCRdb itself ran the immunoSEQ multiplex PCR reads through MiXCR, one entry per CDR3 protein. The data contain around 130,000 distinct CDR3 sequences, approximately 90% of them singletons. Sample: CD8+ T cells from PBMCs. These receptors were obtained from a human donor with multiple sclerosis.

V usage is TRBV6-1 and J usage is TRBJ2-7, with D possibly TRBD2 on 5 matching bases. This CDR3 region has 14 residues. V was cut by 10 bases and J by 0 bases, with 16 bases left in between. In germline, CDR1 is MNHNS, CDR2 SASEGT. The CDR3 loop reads CATSVGEGSYEQYF. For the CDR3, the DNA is TGTGCCACCTCCGTCGGGGAAGGCTCCTACGAGCAGTACTTC.

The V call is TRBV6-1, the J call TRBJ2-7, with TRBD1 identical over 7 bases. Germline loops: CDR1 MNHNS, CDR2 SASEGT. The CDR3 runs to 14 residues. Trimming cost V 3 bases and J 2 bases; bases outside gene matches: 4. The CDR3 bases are TGTGCCAGCAGTGAGGGGGACAGTACCTACGAGCAGTACTTC. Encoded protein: CASSEGDSTYEQYF.

CDR3 residues: CASSQNRASGYTF. The CDR3 DNA sequence: TGTGCCAGCAGCCAGAACAGGGCTAGCGGCTACACCTTC. The chain carries TRBV7-9 and TRBJ1-2; perhaps TRBD1 as D (6 bases). The CDR3 contains 13 residues. Germline V gene lookup returns CDR1 SEHNR and CDR2 FQNEAQ (reference sequence). Trimming pared 5 bases from V and 8 bases from J, leaving 15 bases between.

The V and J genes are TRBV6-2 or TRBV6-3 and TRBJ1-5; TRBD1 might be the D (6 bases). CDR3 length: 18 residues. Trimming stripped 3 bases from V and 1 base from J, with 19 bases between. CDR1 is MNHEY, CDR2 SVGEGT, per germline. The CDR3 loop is CASSYLGAPELSNQPQHF. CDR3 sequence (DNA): TGTGCCAGCAGTTATCTGGGGGCGCCGGAATTGAGCAATCAGCCCCAGCATTTT.

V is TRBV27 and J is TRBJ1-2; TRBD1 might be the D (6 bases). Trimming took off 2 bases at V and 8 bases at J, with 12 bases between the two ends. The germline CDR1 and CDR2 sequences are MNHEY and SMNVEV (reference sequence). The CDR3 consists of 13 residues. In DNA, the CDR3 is TGTGCCAGCAGTTTAGTAGGCAGGGGAGGCTACACCTTC. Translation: CASSLVGRGGYTF.